The following is a T cell receptor beta chain sequence with its context. This record belongs to a study of blood T cell repertoires in COVID-19. Looking at the study overall: COVID-19 samples collected from the United States, Italy and Spain covered acute and convalescent phases. T cells, B-cell-depleted T cells, or PBMCs provided the cDNA or gDNA that served as material.

CDR3 length equals 15 residues. V dropped 5 bases and J dropped 4 bases, with 17 bases sitting between them. Germline CDR1 and CDR2: SEHNR and FQNEAQ (reference sequence). In the source study's methods: Quantification of nucleated cells was approximated via reference gene primer amplification. Data came from immunoSEQ multiplex PCR; TCRdb stores just in-frame clones and leaves some out. That table is the source of V, J and clone size, and D and trimming were worked out from the DNA. The sample consists of over 250,000 clones, more than 75% of them appearing once. The sample was peripheral blood. The rearrangement uses TRBV7-9 and TRBJ1-2; D is ambiguous. The TCR sequence derives from a middle-aged woman who had recovered from COVID-19. CDR3 protein: CASSPLGRVSYGYTF. The CDR3 DNA is TGTGCCAGCAGCCCCCTGGGGAGGGTCTCCTATGGCTACACCTTC.